Below, 12 T cell receptor beta chains from the same sample are listed, as sequenced in a study of identical twins. In TCRdb, the 5' RACE reads were re-called with MiXCR into one record per CDR3 protein. The table has 500,000 or so distinct CDR3 sequences, approximately 15% seen once. These records were also assigned to another study, of yellow fever vaccine responses in identical twins.

Sample: CD4+ T cells sorted from blood. These receptors came from a woman aged 18-29 years in good health.

This clonotype has a handful of counts. This chain links TRBV28 with TRBJ2-1; a weak D match, TRBD1 (5 bases). CDR3 length: 17 residues. The V gene's germline CDR1 is MDHEN and CDR2 SYDVKM. V gave up 1 base and J gave up 4 bases, with 17 bases separating them. The CDR3 bases are TGTGCCAGCAGTTTATACTCCGAAGGACACAAGTACAATGAGCAGTTCTTC. Protein product: CASSLYSEGHKYNEQFF.

The genes are TRBV5-5 and TRBJ2-6; D not resolved. V was cut by 3 bases and J by 4 bases, with 11 bases left in between. Germline CDR1 SGHKS, CDR2 YYEKEE (reference sequence). CDR3 length equals 15 residues. CDR3 amino acids: CASSSQVPGANVLTF. Written as DNA, the CDR3 is TGTGCCAGCAGCTCCCAGGTTCCGGGGGCCAACGTCCTGACTTTC.

This clonotype was recorded once. At one of its ends the junction is not consistent with the germline gene, which may arise from a read error. The chain uses TRBV6-1 and TRBJ2-1; D gene unclear. In germline, CDR1 is MNHNS, CDR2 SASEGT. The CDR3 sequence is 14 residues long. The CDR3, as DNA: TGTGCCGGCAGTCCAAATCGACAATCCAATGAGCAGTTCTTC. The encoded protein is CAGSPNRQSNEQFF.

The chain carries TRBV12-3 or TRBV12-4 and TRBJ2-7; 15 nucleotides line up with TRBD2. J lost 0 bases, V lost 2 bases, and 5 bases had no gene match. The CDR3 loop spans 18 amino acids. CDR3 sequence: CASSLRTSGRESSYEQYF. As DNA, the CDR3 is TGTGCCAGCAGTTTAAGGACTAGCGGGAGGGAAAGCTCCTACGAGCAGTACTTC.

The chain employs TRBV2 and TRBJ2-5; TRBD2 is a possible D gene (5 bases). CDR1 and CDR2 from the germline V gene are SNHLY and FYNNEI. CDR3 length: 13 residues. V shed 8 bases and J shed 4 bases, with 14 bases lying between them. The CDR3 sequence: CASEGTGRETQYF. The CDR3 coding sequence is TGTGCCAGCGAGGGAACGGGCCGAGAGACCCAGTACTTC.

This clonotype has only a few counts. The chain employs TRBV13 and TRBJ2-2, with D unclear. Looked up from germline, CDR1 is PRHDT and CDR2 is FYEKMQ (reference sequence). The CDR3 consists of 16 residues. The germline V and J ends were trimmed by 3 bases and 1 base, with 12 bases remaining between them. This chain's CDR3 is CASSFRRSRNTGELFF. The CDR3, as DNA: TGTGCCAGCAGCTTTAGGCGCTCCAGGAACACCGGGGAGCTGTTTTTT.

This clonotype showed up just a few times. The chain uses TRBV20-1 and TRBJ2-3, with TRBD2 identical over 7 bases. There are 15 residues in the CDR3. The V and J ends lost 0 bases and 2 bases, in that order; junction bases with no gene match: 5. The germline V gene has CDR1 DFQATT and CDR2 SNEGSKA (reference sequence). In DNA form, the CDR3 reads TGCAGTGCTAGAGATTGGGGGGGGTCCACAGATACGCAGTATTTT. Amino acids: CSARDWGGSTDTQYF.

The rearrangement joins TRBV5-1 to TRBJ2-1; TRBD2 aligns across 10 bases. J gave up 5 bases and V 3 bases, and 5 bases lay outside the gene matches. Germline-derived CDR1 and CDR2 are SGHRS and YFSETQ. This CDR3 is 15 amino acids long. The CDR3, as DNA: TGCGCCAGCAGCTCCTGGACTAGCGGAGACAATGAGCAGTTCTTC. Translation gives CASSSWTSGDNEQFF.

J is TRBJ2-2 and V is TRBV5-1; perhaps TRBD2 as D (5 bases). Germline V gives CDR1 SGHRS, CDR2 YFSETQ. V dropped 1 base and J dropped 8 bases, with 15 bases sitting between them. The CDR3 contains 15 residues. The chain's CDR3 is CASSLSSGGGGELFF. As DNA, the CDR3 is TGCGCCAGCAGCTTGTCGTCTGGAGGAGGTGGGGAGCTGTTTTTT.

There are many counts of this clonotype. The chain is built from TRBV12-3 or TRBV12-4 and TRBJ2-4; D call uncertain. The CDR3 runs 15 residues. Trimming stripped 3 bases from V and 1 base from J, with 10 bases between. CDR3 residues: CASSFFAGAKNIQYF. CDR3 nucleotides: TGTGCCAGCAGTTTCTTTGCCGGGGCCAAAAACATTCAGTACTTC.

The V call is TRBV28, the J call TRBJ2-7; 7 bases line up with TRBD1. Germline CDR1 and CDR2: MDHEN and SYDVKM. The CDR3 length is 16 residues. The V segment lost 6 bases and the J segment 5 bases; nucleotides outside the gene matches: 16. The CDR3 region has the DNA TGTGCCAGCAGCGACCTCCTCGACAGGGTCTATAACGAGCAGTACTTC. Translated: CASSDLLDRVYNEQYF.

This chain joins TRBV20-1 and TRBJ2-7; no reliable D call. This CDR3 spans 11 amino acids. V dropped 3 bases and J dropped 2 bases, with 5 bases sitting between them. CDR1 DFQATT and CDR2 SNEGSKA come from the germline V gene (reference sequence). This CDR3 reads CSASNTYEQYF. The CDR3 DNA sequence: TGCAGTGCTAGTAACACCTACGAGCAGTACTTC.